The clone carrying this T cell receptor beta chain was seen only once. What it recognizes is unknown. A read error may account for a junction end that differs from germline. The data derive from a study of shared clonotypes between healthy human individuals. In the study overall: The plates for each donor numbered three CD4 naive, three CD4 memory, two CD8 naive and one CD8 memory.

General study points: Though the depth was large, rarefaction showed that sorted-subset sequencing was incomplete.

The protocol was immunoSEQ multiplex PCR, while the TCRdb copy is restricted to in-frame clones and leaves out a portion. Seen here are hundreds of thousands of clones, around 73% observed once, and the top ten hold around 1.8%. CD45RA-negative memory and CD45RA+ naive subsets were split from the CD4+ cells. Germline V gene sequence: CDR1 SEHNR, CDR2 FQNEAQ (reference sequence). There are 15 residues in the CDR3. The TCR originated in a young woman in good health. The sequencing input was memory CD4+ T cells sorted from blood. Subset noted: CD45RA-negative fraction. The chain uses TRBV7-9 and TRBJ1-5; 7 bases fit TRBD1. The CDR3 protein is CASSEPGTVNQPQHF. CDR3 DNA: TGCGCCAGCAGCGAACCAGGGACAGTCAATCAGCCCCAGCATTTT.